Each of the 23 T cell receptor beta chains below was sequenced from the same sample in a study of T cells in Graves' hyperthyroidism and ophthalmopathy. RNA transcripts yielded amplified TCR beta CDR3 regions. Initially, a first-round RT-PCR of the TCR CDR3 employed the HTBI primer set. Via MiXCR, TCRdb re-called the multiplex PCR reads, giving one row per CDR3 protein. The sample shows roughly 290,000 distinct CDR3 sequences, about 13% of them seen only once. Sequenced sample: blood. Source of these receptors: a woman aged 40 to 50 with Graves' hyperthyroidism.

This clonotype has at least ten counts. The chain is built from TRBV2 and TRBJ1-5, with 9 bases matching TRBD1. V gave up 6 bases and J gave up 2 bases; unmatched junction bases: 2. The germline V gene has CDR1 SNHLY and CDR2 FYNNEI. The CDR3 has 14 amino acids. CDR3 nucleotides: TGTGCCAGCAGACAGGGGGCGGGCAATCAGCCCCAGCATTTT. Its translation is CASRQGAGNQPQHF.

This clonotype was counted many times. The chain is built from TRBV7-3 and TRBJ2-5; the match to TRBD2 covers 16 bases. The V and J ends lost 5 bases and 1 base, in that order; junction bases with no gene match: 4. Looked up from germline, CDR1 is SGHTA and CDR2 is FQGTGA. This CDR3 region has 17 residues. The CDR3: CASSEGLAGGIQETQYF. CDR3 DNA: TGTGCCAGCAGCGAGGGACTAGCGGGAGGGATCCAAGAGACCCAGTACTTC.

A few counts support this clonotype. This chain links TRBV9 with TRBJ2-1; D may be TRBD2 (6 bases). The CDR3 loop spans 15 amino acids. Germline loops: CDR1 SGDLS, CDR2 YYNGEE. The ends were cut back, 4 bases at V and 5 bases at J, with 16 bases in the middle. The CDR3 DNA reads TGTGCCAGCAGCAAGGAGGGTCCCCTGGACAATGAGCAGTTCTTC. Translated, it gives CASSKEGPLDNEQFF. Using reference TRBV9 and TRBJ2-1 for the parts outside the CDR3, the full variable domain is DSGVTQTPKHLITATGQRVTLRCSPRSGDLSVYWYQQSLDQGLQFLIQYYNGEERAKGNILERFSAQQFPDLHSELNLSSLELGDSALYFCASSKEGPLDNEQFFGPGTRLTVL.

The rearrangement uses TRBV11-3 and TRBJ1-5; 8 positions match TRBD1. Germline V CDR1 and CDR2: SGHNT, YENEEA. V gave up 3 bases and J gave up 4 bases; unmatched junction bases: 8. The CDR3 covers 16 residues. DNA for the CDR3: TGTGCCAGCAGCTTCAGACAGGGGAGTCGAAATCAGCCCCAGCATTTT. This gives the protein CASSFRQGSRNQPQHF. Full variable domain (rest looked up from reference TRBV11-3 and TRBJ1-5): EAGVVQSPRYKIIEKKQPVAFWCNPISGHNTLYWYLQNLGQGPELLIRYENEEAVDDSQLPKDRFSAERLKGVDSTLKIQPAELGDSAVYLCASSFRQGSRNQPQHFGDGTRLSIL.

This clonotype was seen ten or more times. The rearrangement joins TRBV18 to TRBJ2-5, with D unclear. The germline gives CDR1 KGHSH, CDR2 LQKENI. The CDR3 extends over 14 amino acids. V was pared by 6 bases and J by 5 bases, with 16 bases between. The CDR3 coding sequence is TGTGCCAGCTCGAAAGACGACCCGGGTGAGACCCAGTACTTC. As protein: CASSKDDPGETQYF.

This clonotype has just a few counts. The gene calls are TRBV19 and TRBJ1-1; D unclear. The germline V and J ends were trimmed by 4 bases and 0 bases, with 12 bases remaining between them. CDR1 LNHDA and CDR2 SQIVND come from the germline V gene (reference sequence). The length of the CDR3 is 15 residues. In DNA, the CDR3 is TGTGCCAGTAGTACATACCAACTGTTGAACACTGAAGCTTTCTTT. Residues: CASSTYQLLNTEAFF.

In its sample, this clonotype was seen many times. The J gene is TRBJ2-7, the V gene TRBV2; TRBD2 matches at 11 bases. CDR1 SNHLY and CDR2 FYNNEI come from the germline V gene. This CDR3 has 16 residues. V gave up 1 base and J gave up 0 bases; unmatched junction bases: 2. Here the CDR3 reads CASSEGTSGFSYEQYF. DNA for the CDR3: TGTGCCAGCAGTGAAGGGACTAGCGGGTTCTCCTACGAGCAGTACTTC.

There are a few counts of this clonotype. This rearrangement joins TRBV24-1 to TRBJ2-1; D may be TRBD2 (5 bases). The germline CDR1 and CDR2 sequences are KGHDR and SFDVKD. The CDR3 consists of 13 residues. Written as DNA, the CDR3 is TGTCCCCTCAAAGGACTGACTAACAATGAGCAGTTCTTC. Its protein is CPLKGLTNNEQFF.

The rearrangement links TRBV19 to TRBJ2-3; tentative D call: TRBD2 (6 bases). V lost 1 base and J lost 1, with 9 bases in between. The CDR3 contains 15 residues. Germline lookup yields CDR1 LNHDA and CDR2 SQIVND (reference sequence). Here the CDR3 DNA reads TGTGCCAGTAGTATAGGCGGAGGGGGCACAGATACGCAGTATTTT. Protein: CASSIGGGGTDTQYF.

This clonotype occurred many times. This chain links TRBV27 with TRBJ1-2, with a possible D match to TRBD1 (5 bases). Germline CDR1 MNHEY, CDR2 SMNVEV (reference sequence). V lost 4 bases to trimming and J lost 8 bases, with 11 bases between them. The CDR3 consists of 12 residues. In DNA, the CDR3 is TGTGCCAGCAGTTCCCGGGGGTGGGGCTACACCTTC. Protein: CASSSRGWGYTF.

V and J are TRBV3-1 and TRBJ2-5, with TRBD2 matching 10 bases. Germline assignment: CDR1 LGHDT and CDR2 YNNKEL (reference sequence). V trimming: 2 bases; J trimming: 5 bases; junction bases outside the gene matches: 2. The CDR3 is 14 residues long. The DNA of the CDR3 is TGTGCCAGCAGCCAACTAGCGGGAGACGAGACCCAGTACTTC. This translates into CASSQLAGDETQYF.

CDR3 in amino acids: CAWILEDRGGYGYTF. The CDR3, as DNA: TGTGCCTGGATCCTCGAGGACAGGGGAGGCTATGGCTACACCTTC. The chain links TRBV30 to TRBJ1-2, with TRBD1 matching 9 bases. This CDR3 spans 15 amino acids. J gave up 4 bases and V 4 bases, and 10 bases lay outside the gene matches. Germline V gene lookup returns CDR1 GTSNPN and CDR2 SVGIG (reference sequence). The full variable domain, its missing parts supplied by reference TRBV30 and TRBJ1-2, is SQTIHQWPATLVQPVGSPLSLECTVEGTSNPNLYWYRQAAGRGLQLLFYSVGIGQISSEVPQNLSASRPQDRQFILSSKKLLLSDSGFYLCAWILEDRGGYGYTFGSGTRLTVV.

This clonotype came up a few times. V is TRBV9 and J is TRBJ2-7; maybe TRBD2 (6 bases). This CDR3 spans 16 amino acids. V was trimmed by 4 bases and J by 9 bases, leaving 26 bases between them. CDR1 and CDR2 from the germline V gene are SGDLS and YYNGEE. CDR3 DNA: TGTGCCAGCAGCCCCCGCTTCGGGAGAGGCCTAAGGGGGCAGTACTTC. This sequence encodes CASSPRFGRGLRGQYF.

This clonotype came up many times. This chain connects TRBV3-1 to TRBJ2-3, with D perhaps TRBD2 (6 bases). CDR3 size: 14 residues. Germline V gene lookup returns CDR1 LGHDT and CDR2 YNNKEL (reference sequence). V shed 8 bases and J shed 1 base, with 13 bases lying between them. The CDR3 region is CASSTGEGTDTQYF. The CDR3 nucleotides read TGTGCCAGCTCCACGGGAGAGGGCACAGATACGCAGTATTTT.

This clonotype appeared many times. V usage is TRBV11-2 and J usage is TRBJ1-1, with D unresolved. The germline gives CDR1 SGHAT, CDR2 FQNNGV. V lost 3 bases, J lost 3 bases, and 5 bases lay in between. The CDR3 extends over 12 amino acids. The CDR3 DNA follows: TGTGCCAGCAGCTTGCGGTACACTGAAGCTTTCTTT. Translated: CASSLRYTEAFF.

This clonotype was found a few times. The chain joins TRBV2 to TRBJ1-2; D unresolved. V lost 7 bases and J lost 2, with 5 bases in between. Germline-derived CDR1 and CDR2 are SNHLY and FYNNEI. CDR3 length equals 11 residues. CDR3 DNA: TGTGCCAGCAAGGAGAACTATGGCTACACCTTC. Amino acids: CASKENYGYTF. Full variable domain (rest looked up from reference TRBV2 and TRBJ1-2): EPEVTQTPSHQVTQMGQEVILRCVPISNHLYFYWYRQILGQKVEFLVSFYNNEISEKSEIFDDQFSVERPDGSNFTLKIRSTKLEDSAMYFCASKENYGYTFGSGTRLTVV.

In regard to this clonotype: A much larger clone sits a single nucleotide away, making a read error possible. The chain employs TRBV18 and TRBJ2-3; D might be TRBD2 (6 bases). The germline V and J ends were trimmed by 8 bases and 2 bases, with 11 bases remaining between them. The germline gives CDR1 KGHSH, CDR2 LQKENI. The CDR3 is made up of 13 amino acids. The CDR3 DNA sequence: TGTGCCAGCCCAGCGGGCTCCACAGATACGCAGTATTTT. This encodes CASPAGSTDTQYF.

This clonotype has ten or more counts. The genes are TRBV29-1 and TRBJ2-5, with TRBD1 identical over 10 bases. Germline CDR1 reads SQVTM; CDR2 reads ANQGSEA. CDR3 length equals 14 residues. The V segment lost 8 bases and the J segment 2 bases; nucleotides outside the gene matches: 8. The CDR3: CSTAGTGEQETQYF. DNA of the CDR3: TGCAGCACGGCCGGGACAGGGGAGCAAGAGACCCAGTACTTC.

This clonotype has more than one count but fewer than ten. V usage is TRBV9 and J usage is TRBJ1-2; TRBD1 is a possible D gene (5 bases). In germline, CDR1 is SGDLS, CDR2 YYNGEE. The ends were cut back, 3 bases at V and 1 base at J, with 7 bases in the middle. This CDR3 contains 13 residues. This CDR3 reads CASSATVNYGYTF. The CDR3 bases are TGTGCCAGCAGCGCGACAGTTAACTATGGCTACACCTTC.

This clonotype has a count of ten or more. The chain carries TRBV12-3 or TRBV12-4 and TRBJ2-6; D unclear. Trimming removed 0 bases from V and 1 base from J, with 16 bases in between. The CDR3 totals 19 residues. In DNA form, the CDR3 reads TGTGCCAGCAGTTTAGCGCCAGCGAGTGGAAAGTCTGGGGCCAACGTCCTGACTTTC. This encodes CASSLAPASGKSGANVLTF.

Points on this clonotype: This may come from a read error, since a much larger clone is one base off. This chain joins TRBV28 and TRBJ1-5; 7 nucleotides agree with TRBD1. V shed 2 bases, J shed 3 bases, and the junction held 13 bases outside the gene matches. The length of the CDR3 is 18 residues. Germline values: CDR1 MDHEN, CDR2 SYDVKM. CDR3 coding DNA: TGTGCCAGCAGTTTAGAGGGGGCTCAAAGTTATAACAATCAGCCCCAGCATTTT. Translation: CASSLEGAQSYNNQPQHF.

This clonotype was detected only a few times. The rearrangement uses TRBV7-9 and TRBJ1-1; 10 nucleotides agree with TRBD1. The germline CDR1 and CDR2 sequences are SEHNR and FQNEAQ (reference sequence). This CDR3 is built from 15 residues. V gave up 3 bases and J gave up 3 bases; unmatched junction bases: 4. The CDR3 protein is CASSLGDRGYTEAFF. The CDR3 coding sequence is TGTGCCAGCAGCTTGGGGGACAGGGGCTACACTGAAGCTTTCTTT.

This clonotype was observed many times. The V gene is TRBV7-9, the J gene TRBJ2-1; TRBD2 agrees at 10 bases. There are 15 residues in the CDR3. Germline V gene sequence: CDR1 SEHNR, CDR2 FQNEAQ (reference sequence). V trimming: 3 bases; J trimming: 5 bases; junction bases outside the gene matches: 4. The CDR3 loop reads CASSFRTSGNNEQFF. CDR3 nucleotide sequence: TGTGCCAGCAGCTTCAGGACTAGCGGTAACAATGAGCAGTTCTTC.